One sample yielded the 29 T cell receptor beta chains listed below, sequenced in a study of T cells in localized non-small cell lung cancer. The protocol was immunoSEQ multiplex PCR, while the TCRdb copy is restricted to in-frame clones and leaves out a portion. This repertoire shows 35,000 to 40,000 clones, over 85% found once; its top ten account for approximately 6.5%. Material: peripheral blood, obtained before any cancer treatment. These receptor sequences come from a female donor aged 60 or older with stage I lung adenocarcinoma.

The chain employs TRBV4-1 and TRBJ1-6; 7 bases align to TRBD1. Trimming at V came to 5 bases and at J to 10 bases, leaving 11 bases not matched to a gene. The CDR3 runs to 15 residues. Germline values: CDR1 MGHRA, CDR2 YSYEKL. The CDR3 DNA follows: TGCGCCAGCAGCACCCGGGACAGAGAGGGCTCACCCCTCCACTTT. This gives the protein CASSTRDREGSPLHF.

A single count supports this clone. The rearrangement uses TRBV5-1 and TRBJ1-4, with a weak D call TRBD1 (6 bases). The CDR3 length is 16 residues. CDR1 SGHRS and CDR2 YFSETQ come from the germline V gene. Between the trimmed V and J ends, which lost 2 bases and 2 bases, there was a span of 13 bases. CDR3 residues: CASSLEPTGTNEKLFF. DNA of the CDR3: TGCGCCAGCAGCTTAGAACCTACAGGGACTAATGAAAAACTGTTTTTT.

The J gene is TRBJ1-4, the V gene TRBV19, with D unresolved. Trimming removed 6 bases at V and 7 bases at J, with 12 bases between. The CDR3 has 13 amino acids. Germline V CDR1 and CDR2: LNHDA, SQIVND (reference sequence). Written as DNA, the CDR3 is TGTGCCAGTAGCCCCGATAAGGGTGAAAAACTGTTTTTT. It specifies CASSPDKGEKLFF.

V and J are TRBV4-2 and TRBJ2-7, with 7 bases aligning to TRBD1. The CDR3 extends over 14 amino acids. V gave up 0 bases and J gave up 6 bases; unmatched junction bases: 5. Looked up from germline, CDR1 is LGHNA and CDR2 is YNFKEQ. The CDR3 is CASSQEDRLGEQYF. The CDR3, as DNA: TGTGCCAGCAGCCAAGAGGACAGGTTGGGCGAGCAGTACTTC.

The J gene is TRBJ1-1, the V gene TRBV4-1, with TRBD1 matching over 7 bases. Per germline, CDR1 MGHRA and CDR2 YSYEKL. The CDR3 length is 15 residues. V was clipped by 0 bases and J by 8 bases; unmatched bases: 9. In nucleotides, the CDR3 is TGCGCCAGCAGCCAAGATTCGGCAGCAGGGGGGGAAGCTTTCTTT. This gives the protein CASSQDSAAGGEAFF.

The chain combines TRBV6-1 with TRBJ1-6; a possible D gene is TRBD1 (6 bases). Per the germline V gene, CDR1 is MNHNS and CDR2 is SASEGT. The CDR3 is made up of 18 amino acids. Trimming cost V 1 base and J 7 bases, with 20 bases left between them. CDR3 bases: TGTGCCAGCAGTGAAGAGCGTCAGGGGAAAAGTCAGAATTCACCCCTCCACTTT. It translates to CASSEERQGKSQNSPLHF.

This clone was detected only once. The chain couples TRBV9 to TRBJ2-2; D ambiguous. Germline V gene lookup returns CDR1 SGDLS and CDR2 YYNGEE. The V end lost 0 bases, the J end lost 3 bases, and 6 bases lay between the germline ends. The CDR3 spans 14 residues. CDR3 loop: CASSVAPHTGELFF. The CDR3 coding sequence is TGTGCCAGCAGCGTAGCTCCTCACACCGGGGAGCTGTTTTTT. The variable domain in full, completed from reference TRBV9 and TRBJ2-2, reads DSGVTQTPKHLITATGQRVTLRCSPRSGDLSVYWYQQSLDQGLQFLIQYYNGEERAKGNILERFSAQQFPDLHSELNLSSLELGDSALYFCASSVAPHTGELFFGEGSRLTVL.

V is TRBV4-1 and J is TRBJ1-1; no reliable D call. Germline V gene data show CDR1 as MGHRA and CDR2 as YSYEKL. The germline V and J ends were trimmed by 2 bases and 10 bases, with 23 bases remaining between them. This CDR3 region has 16 residues. In nucleotides, the CDR3 is TGCGCCAGCAGCCAAACCCTGGCAGGAGACTTTAAAGGAGCTTTCTTT. This sequence encodes CASSQTLAGDFKGAFF.

J is TRBJ1-2 and V is TRBV27, with D maybe TRBD1 (5 bases). Trimming shortened V by 3 bases and J by 8 bases, and 22 bases separated the two germline ends. The CDR3 runs 16 residues. Germline values: CDR1 MNHEY, CDR2 SMNVEV (reference sequence). CDR3 sequence (DNA): TGTGCCAGCAGTTTGATCCCCCTTCTAGGGGTCAGGGGCTACACCTTC. This gives the protein CASSLIPLLGVRGYTF.

The chain carries TRBV11-2 and TRBJ2-5; 7 nucleotides line up with TRBD2. The CDR3 has 15 residues. V lost 5 bases, J lost 1 base, and 7 bases stayed unmatched. Per the germline V gene, CDR1 is SGHAT and CDR2 is FQNNGV. The CDR3 nucleotides are TGTGCCAGCAGCCCGATGGGGACTACCCAAGAGACCCAGTACTTC. This gives the protein CASSPMGTTQETQYF.

This sequence joins TRBV18 and TRBJ1-2; possibly TRBD1 for D (5 bases). Germline CDR1 KGHSH, CDR2 LQKENI. Trimming left V 2 bases short and J 8 bases short, with 24 bases between. CDR3 length: 17 amino acids. The CDR3 coding sequence is TGTGCCAGCTCACCAGCGGGCGACAGAGGGCTCCCGGGGGGCTACACCTTC. Its protein is CASSPAGDRGLPGGYTF.

The chain carries TRBV30 and TRBJ2-1, with 7 bases aligning to TRBD1. The CDR3 runs 16 residues. With 5 bases clipped from V and 4 bases from J, the junction kept 14 bases outside the gene matches. Germline assignment: CDR1 GTSNPN and CDR2 SVGIG (reference sequence). Here the CDR3 reads CAWGAGGSLVYNEQFF. In DNA form, the CDR3 reads TGTGCCTGGGGTGCAGGGGGTAGTTTGGTTTACAATGAGCAGTTCTTC. Combining the CDR3 with reference TRBV30 and TRBJ2-1 gives the whole variable domain SQTIHQWPATLVQPVGSPLSLECTVEGTSNPNLYWYRQAAGRGLQLLFYSVGIGQISSEVPQNLSASRPQDRQFILSSKKLLLSDSGFYLCAWGAGGSLVYNEQFFGPGTRLTVL.

This clone has a single count. This chain connects TRBV7-9 to TRBJ1-5; D gene unclear. The V gene's germline CDR1 is SEHNR and CDR2 FQNEAQ (reference sequence). Between the trimmed V and J ends, which lost 2 bases and 8 bases, there was a span of 7 bases. The CDR3 is 12 residues long. CDR3 in amino acids: CASSLFNEPQHF. The CDR3 DNA sequence: TGTGCCAGCAGCTTATTTAATGAGCCCCAGCATTTT.

The chain has TRBV5-1 and TRBJ1-2; 8 bases map to TRBD1. Germline CDR1 is SGHRS and CDR2 is YFSETQ. There are 16 residues in the CDR3. Unmatched junction bases numbered 17, after V lost 7 bases and J lost 6 bases. The CDR3 sequence: CASQGWAGQGLDGYTF. As DNA, the CDR3 is TGCGCCAGCCAGGGGTGGGCCGGACAGGGACTGGATGGCTACACCTTC.

CDR3 bases: TGTGCCAGCAGCTTCTCAGGCGGGACAGGGGGGGATGAAAAACTGTTTTTT. It translates to CASSFSGGTGGDEKLFF. V gene TRBV7-9 combines with J gene TRBJ1-4; 11 nucleotides align to TRBD1. Losses at the gene ends were 3 bases for V and 6 bases for J; bases not matched to a gene: 9. Germline V gene data show CDR1 as SEHNR and CDR2 as FQNEAQ (reference sequence). This CDR3 comprises 17 residues. Full variable domain (remainder filled in from reference TRBV7-9 and TRBJ1-4): DTGVSQNPRHKITKRGQNVTFRCDPISEHNRLYWYRQTLGQGPEFLTYFQNEAQLEKSRLLSDRFSAERPKGSFSTLEIQRTEQGDSAMYLCASSFSGGTGGDEKLFFGSGTQLSVL.

CDR3 DNA: TGTGCCAGCAGCTTGCAGCGGGGGGCACTTCAGTACTTC. Protein: CASSLQRGALQYF. The V gene is TRBV7-2, the J gene TRBJ2-5; 9 bases are a match to TRBD2. Germline CDR1 SGHTA, CDR2 FQGNSA. The CDR3 extends over 13 amino acids. The J segment lost 11 bases and the V segment lost 3 bases, leaving 7 bases of the junction unmatched.

This chain connects TRBV5-1 to TRBJ1-1, with a possible D match to TRBD1 (5 bases). V was clipped by 7 bases and J by 4 bases, with 11 bases between them. The CDR3 totals 12 residues. Per the germline V gene, CDR1 is SGHRS and CDR2 is YFSETQ. The CDR3 sequence is CASSPGSTEAFF. The CDR3 nucleotides are TGCGCCAGCTCTCCAGGGTCCACTGAAGCTTTCTTT. Supplemented by reference TRBV5-1 and TRBJ1-1, the full variable domain reads KAGVTQTPRYLIKTRGQQVTLSCSPISGHRSVSWYQQTPGQGLQFLFEYFSETQRNKGNFPGRFSGRQFSNSRSEMNVSTLELGDSALYLCASSPGSTEAFFGQGTRLTVV.

The chain is built from TRBV6-5 and TRBJ1-2; no firm D call. The CDR3 sequence is 14 residues long. Germline CDR1 MNHEY, CDR2 SVGAGI. Between the trimmed V and J ends, which lost 4 bases and 2 bases, there was a span of 11 bases. For the CDR3, the DNA is TGTGCCAGCAGTTTTGACTACCGGAACTATGGCTACACCTTC. Its translation: CASSFDYRNYGYTF.

The chain has TRBV14 and TRBJ2-1; D remains ambiguous. Per the germline V gene, CDR1 is SGHDN and CDR2 is FVKESK. This CDR3 is 15 amino acids long. The V end lost 0 bases, the J end lost 3 bases, and 9 bases lay between the germline ends. The CDR3 protein is CASSQETAYYNEQFF. The DNA of the CDR3 is TGTGCCAGCAGCCAAGAAACAGCCTACTACAATGAGCAGTTCTTC.

The gene calls are TRBV2 and TRBJ2-3; 9 bases agree with TRBD2. This CDR3 region has 16 residues. Germline V CDR1 and CDR2: SNHLY, FYNNEI. The V and J ends lost 3 bases and 5 bases, in that order; junction bases with no gene match: 9. CDR3 DNA: TGTGCCAGCAGTGAGGGTACAGCGGGGGGAGGAGATACGCAGTATTTT. This gives the protein CASSEGTAGGGDTQYF.

This chain uses TRBV27 with TRBJ2-2; D possibly corresponds to TRBD2 (6 bases). The V end was cut by 3 bases, the J end by 5 bases, with 16 bases between. This CDR3 region has 16 residues. The germline CDR1 and CDR2 sequences are MNHEY and SMNVEV (reference sequence). The CDR3 loop reads CASSLGWGRRTGELFF. CDR3 DNA sequence: TGTGCCAGCAGTTTGGGGTGGGGGAGGCGAACCGGGGAGCTGTTTTTT.

The rearrangement uses TRBV7-9 and TRBJ2-5; 11 positions agree with TRBD1. CDR3 length: 16 amino acids. The trim removed 8 bases at V and 1 base at J, leaving 9 bases unmatched. The germline gives CDR1 SEHNR, CDR2 FQNEAQ (reference sequence). The CDR3 DNA is TGTGCCAGCGGGGAGGGGACAGGGGGTCCCCAAGAGACCCAGTACTTC. Its translation is CASGEGTGGPQETQYF.

The CDR3 DNA reads as TGTGCCAGCAGCGAGGCGGGGACAGCCTACAATGAGCAGTTCTTC. Encoded protein: CASSEAGTAYNEQFF. The chain links TRBV9 to TRBJ2-1, with a tentative D call TRBD1 (7 bases). The CDR3 extends over 15 amino acids. Per the germline V gene, CDR1 is SGDLS and CDR2 is YYNGEE. V was cut by 3 bases and J by 2 bases, with 12 bases left in between.

V usage is TRBV2 and J usage is TRBJ2-3; unclear D gene. Germline V gene lookup returns CDR1 SNHLY and CDR2 FYNNEI. The CDR3 is 14 amino acids. V was trimmed by 4 bases and J by 2 bases, leaving 10 bases between them. DNA of the CDR3: TGTGCCAGCAGTGTTCTAAGGCTCACAGATACGCAGTATTTT. It yields the protein CASSVLRLTDTQYF.

The V gene is TRBV2, the J gene TRBJ2-7; possible D gene TRBD2, 5 bases. The germline V and J ends were trimmed by 6 bases and 10 bases, with 16 bases remaining between them. Germline assignment: CDR1 SNHLY and CDR2 FYNNEI. The CDR3 length is 12 residues. CDR3 bases: TGTGCCAGCAGAATAGGGAGAGTGGGTCAGTACGTC. The encoded protein is CASRIGRVGQYV.

The V gene is TRBV7-3, the J gene TRBJ1-5; D perhaps matches TRBD1 (6 bases). The CDR3 totals 18 residues. Trimming stripped 5 bases from V and 7 bases from J, with 27 bases between. The germline gives CDR1 SGHTA, CDR2 FQGTGA. CDR3 loop: CASSLRKGVGDEDQPQHF. Here the CDR3 DNA reads TGTGCCAGCAGCCTACGTAAGGGGGTAGGGGATGAAGACCAGCCCCAGCATTTT.

This chain uses TRBV28 with TRBJ2-7, with D unresolved. Trimming took 6 bases from V and 3 from J, leaving 9 bases between them. The CDR3 covers 12 residues. Germline V lookup: CDR1 MDHEN, CDR2 SYDVKM. The CDR3: CASRAQSYEQYV. Written as DNA, the CDR3 is TGTGCCAGCAGAGCACAAAGCTACGAGCAGTACGTC.

The rearrangement joins TRBV5-1 to TRBJ2-7; D gene unclear. Trimming took 4 bases from V and 2 from J, leaving 16 bases between them. CDR1 SGHRS and CDR2 YFSETQ come from the germline V gene. The CDR3 is 15 amino acids. The CDR3 DNA follows: TGCGCCAGCAGCATGGGTCCACCCGAGACCTACGAGCAGTACTTC. It translates to CASSMGPPETYEQYF.

This clone was counted once. The chain is built from TRBV2 and TRBJ1-4, with 8 bases matching TRBD1. This CDR3 region has 14 residues. Germline-derived CDR1 and CDR2 are SNHLY and FYNNEI. Trimming took 6 bases from V and 4 from J; bases not matched to a gene: 4. This CDR3 reads CASRTGVINEKLFF. The CDR3 DNA follows: TGTGCCAGCAGGACAGGGGTGATTAATGAAAAACTGTTTTTT.